Below, 16 T cell receptor beta chains from the same sample are listed, as sequenced in a study of blood T cells in healthy people across ages. Sample-barcoded 5' priming and a J-beta primer mix drove a second PCR of roughly 6 to 12 cycles. TCRdb ran MiXCR on the 5' RACE reads and lists one entry per CDR3 protein. The table lists 650,000 to 700,000 distinct CDR3 sequences, around 50% of them singletons, with around an eighth in the top ten. Sequencing used blood. The receptors were gathered from a woman of 80 years or more in good health.

This clonotype was detected a few times. This chain joins TRBV7-2 and TRBJ2-1, with D possibly matching TRBD1 (7 bases). V was trimmed by 5 bases and J by 1 base, leaving 18 bases between them. Per the germline V gene, CDR1 is SGHTA and CDR2 is FQGNSA. The CDR3 runs 17 residues. Here the CDR3 DNA reads TGTGCCAGCAGCCCAGGGGGGCTAGCGCGTTCCTACAATGAGCAGTTCTTC. Translating gives CASSPGGLARSYNEQFF.

The gene calls are TRBV20-1 and TRBJ2-1, with 9 positions matching TRBD2. The CDR3 is 14 amino acids. Germline V gene sequence: CDR1 DFQATT, CDR2 SNEGSKA (reference sequence). V trimming: 3 bases; J trimming: 9 bases; junction bases outside the gene matches: 9. Here the CDR3 reads CSASSGGGASEQFF. The CDR3 region has the DNA TGCAGTGCTAGTTCGGGCGGGGGGGCGAGTGAGCAGTTCTTC.

The chain joins TRBV7-2 to TRBJ2-1, with 9 bases aligning to TRBD2. There are 14 residues in the CDR3. Germline loops: CDR1 SGHTA, CDR2 FQGNSA. V dropped 6 bases and J dropped 13; count of bases not matched to a gene: 13. The CDR3 coding sequence is TGTGCCAGCAGACCGGGACTAGCCAGCCAGACCCAGTTCTTC. Amino acid sequence: CASRPGLASQTQFF.

This clonotype occurred a few times. A read error is possible here, since a much larger clone lies one base away. The V and J genes are TRBV24-1 and TRBJ2-1; D uncertain. The CDR3 spans 13 residues. Germline loops: CDR1 KGHDR, CDR2 SFDVKD. The V gene lost 7 bases and the J gene lost 2 bases, with 8 bases spanning the gap. The CDR3 DNA is TGTGCCACCAGCTGGAACACCTACAATGAGCAGTTCTTC. Translation gives CATSWNTYNEQFF.

This clonotype has a single count. J is TRBJ1-4 and V is TRBV5-1; D ambiguous. The V and J ends lost 0 bases and 8 bases respectively, with 17 bases between them. CDR3 length: 16 amino acids. Germline V gives CDR1 SGHRS, CDR2 YFSETQ. The CDR3 protein is CASSLAVVASEEKLFF. The CDR3 DNA reads as TGCGCCAGCAGCTTGGCCGTAGTGGCCTCAGAAGAAAAACTGTTTTTT.

Remarks on this clonotype: This could be a read error, since a much larger clone is one nucleotide away. This chain links TRBV7-9 with TRBJ2-5, with D unclear. Germline assignment: CDR1 SEHNR and CDR2 FQNEAQ (reference sequence). The CDR3 consists of 13 residues. The CDR3 protein is CAGSSPLYETQYF. In DNA, the CDR3 is TGTGCCGGCAGCTCCCCTCTCTACGAGACCCAGTACTTC.

Comments on this clonotype: A read error is possible here, since a much larger clone lies one base away. This chain links TRBV14 with TRBJ2-1; 7 bases line up with TRBD2. CDR1 is SGHDN and CDR2 is FVKESK in the germline V gene. The CDR3 spans 14 residues. CDR3 sequence (DNA): TGTGCCAGCAACCAAGCTTTCTCGCGGGAGACAAAGTTCTTC. It yields the protein CASNQAFSRETKFF.

The rearrangement joins TRBV13 to TRBJ2-7; possible D gene TRBD2, 5 bases. Trimming cost V 6 bases and J 7 bases, with 16 bases left between them. There are 13 residues in the CDR3. Germline V gives CDR1 PRHDT, CDR2 FYEKMQ (reference sequence). The CDR3 nucleotides are TGTGCCAGCAGTAGGAACGGCGGGCTTGAGCAGTACTTC. Amino acid sequence: CASSRNGGLEQYF.

This chain joins TRBV20-1 and TRBJ2-1; the D gene is possibly TRBD1 (7 bases). V lost 6 bases and J lost 8, with 23 bases in between. Germline lookup yields CDR1 DFQATT and CDR2 SNEGSKA (reference sequence). CDR3 length: 15 residues. The CDR3 nucleotides are TGCAGTGCCATTGGGACAGTGGGTTCTAGCGATGAGCAGTTCTTC. Residues: CSAIGTVGSSDEQFF.

With regard to this clonotype: A much larger clone lies one base from this, so it may be a read error. The chain couples TRBV3-1 to TRBJ2-7; 8 positions match TRBD2. The closer fit of TRBJ2-5 to the DNA end suggests the J call may be wrong. CDR3 size: 16 residues. Germline V gene sequence: CDR1 LGHDT, CDR2 YNNKEL (reference sequence). This CDR3 reads CASSQGGLVSAETQYF. In DNA form, the CDR3 reads TGTGCCAGCAGCCAAGGGGGACTAGTGAGTGCTGAGACCCAGTACTTC.

This clonotype was counted a few times. The chain recombines TRBV5-1 with TRBJ2-1; D not resolved. This CDR3 spans 13 amino acids. Germline CDR1 is SGHRS and CDR2 is YFSETQ. With 2 bases removed from V and 2 bases from J, the gap between germline ends came to 5 bases. CDR3 sequence: CASSFPPYNEQFF. CDR3 sequence (DNA): TGCGCCAGCAGCTTCCCACCCTACAATGAGCAGTTCTTC.

The rearrangement joins TRBV20-1 to TRBJ2-7; TRBD2 agrees at 9 bases. Unmatched junction bases numbered 15, after V lost 5 bases and J lost 7 bases. This CDR3 has 15 residues. CDR1 and CDR2 from the germline V gene are DFQATT and SNEGSKA (reference sequence). CDR3 DNA: TGCAGTGCTCTCGGTAGCGGGGGAACACTAAATGAGCAGTACTTC. Translated: CSALGSGGTLNEQYF.

This clonotype was seen a handful of times. The chain joins TRBV29-1 to TRBJ2-1; D is undetermined. V shed 4 bases and J shed 12 bases, with 10 bases lying between them. The V gene's germline CDR1 is SQVTM and CDR2 ANQGSEA. This CDR3 is built from 10 residues. CDR3 nucleotide sequence: TGCAGCGTTGCTAGGAGAGGGCAGTTCTTC. This sequence encodes CSVARRGQFF.

The V gene is TRBV9, the J gene TRBJ2-3; possibly TRBD1 for D (6 bases). Germline-derived CDR1 and CDR2 are SGDLS and YYNGEE. V was clipped by 2 bases and J by 1 base, with 14 bases between them. The CDR3 consists of 16 residues. DNA for the CDR3: TGTGCCAGCAGCGTTTCAGGGGAAAGGGGCACAGATACGCAGTATTTT. Translating it yields CASSVSGERGTDTQYF.

This clonotype was recorded many times. This chain joins TRBV5-1 and TRBJ2-6; 8 nucleotides align to TRBD1. The CDR3 extends over 17 amino acids. Trimming took 3 bases from V and 0 from J; bases not matched to a gene: 5. In germline, CDR1 is SGHRS, CDR2 YFSETQ. Here the CDR3 DNA reads TGCGCCAGCAGCTCCGGGACAGGAAACTCTGGGGCCAACGTCCTGACTTTC. Its translation: CASSSGTGNSGANVLTF.

V usage is TRBV11-1 and J usage is TRBJ2-3; tentative D call: TRBD2 (5 bases). The CDR3 is 14 residues long. Germline values: CDR1 SGHAT, CDR2 FQDESV (reference sequence). Trimming took off 8 bases at V and 2 bases at J, with 14 bases between the two ends. The CDR3 loop is CASGRRGNTDTQYF. Here the CDR3 DNA reads TGTGCCAGCGGCAGACGGGGAAACACAGATACGCAGTATTTT. The full variable domain, with the rest looked up from reference TRBV11-1 and TRBJ2-3, is EAEVAQSPRYKITEKSQAVAFWCDPISGHATLYWYRQILGQGPELLVQFQDESVVDDSQLPKDRFSAERLKGVDSTLKIQPAELGDSAMYLCASGRRGNTDTQYFGPGTRLTVL.